This TCR beta chain comes out of a study of Ad26.COV2.S vaccination and SARS-CoV-2 variants. The ends were cut back, 1 base at V and 3 bases at J, with 13 bases in the middle. The CDR3 has 16 residues. Germline CDR1 SGHAT, CDR2 FQNNGV. The treatment was: 15 to 20 received Ad26.COV2.S at low or high dose, single or two shots; about 5 received placebo; per-sample allocation not given. Sample collection was performed on day 63 after the first vaccine or placebo injection. Profiling relied on immunoSEQ multiplex PCR, and the TCRdb table lists in-frame clones only, not all of them. This table holds 380,000 or so clones, under 90% found once.

This chain links TRBV11-2 with TRBJ1-3; D unresolved. This clonotype was sampled from a person aged 18-60 years who received the Ad26.COV2.S COVID-19 vaccine or a placebo. The specimen was peripheral blood, collected in a trial of Ad26.COV2.S vaccine versus placebo. CDR3 region: CASSLALQVNGNTIYF. CDR3 in DNA: TGTGCCAGCAGCTTAGCGCTCCAGGTGAATGGAAACACCATATATTTT.